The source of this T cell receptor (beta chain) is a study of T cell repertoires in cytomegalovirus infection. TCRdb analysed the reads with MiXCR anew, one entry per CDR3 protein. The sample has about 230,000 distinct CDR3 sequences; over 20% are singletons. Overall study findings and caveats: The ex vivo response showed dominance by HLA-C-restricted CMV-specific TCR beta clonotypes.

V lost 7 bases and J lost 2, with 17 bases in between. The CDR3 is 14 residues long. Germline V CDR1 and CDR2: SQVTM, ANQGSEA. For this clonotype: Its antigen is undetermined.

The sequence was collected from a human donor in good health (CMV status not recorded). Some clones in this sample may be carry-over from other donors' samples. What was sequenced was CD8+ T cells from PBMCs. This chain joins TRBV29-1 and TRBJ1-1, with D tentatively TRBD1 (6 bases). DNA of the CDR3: TGCAGCGCCTTAGGGGGACATTCAAACACTGAAGCTTTCTTT. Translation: CSALGGHSNTEAFF. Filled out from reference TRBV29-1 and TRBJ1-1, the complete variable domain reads SAVISQKPSRDICQRGTSLTIQCQVDSQVTMMFWYRQQPGQSLTLIATANQGSEATYESGFVIDKFPISRPNLTFSTLTVSNMSPEDSSIYLCSALGGHSNTEAFFGQGTRLTVV.